This is a list of T cell receptor beta chains from one sample in a study of T cells after yellow fever vaccination. Each CDR3 protein gets one entry after TCRdb re-called the 5' RACE reads with MiXCR. Of approximately 170,000 distinct CDR3 sequences in the sample, approximately 9.9% were seen once. Material: CD8+ T cells sorted from PBMCs, obtained 15 days after the yellow fever booster vaccination. These receptors were taken from a man younger than 35 who received the YFV17D yellow fever vaccine. The CDR3 runs from the conserved cysteine through the conserved F or W. D genes are given only for firm matches. Expanded clones are given a class, and other clones once, few, many or no size at all.

len,abundance,d_gene,v_gene,j_gene,CDR3nt,CDR3aa
16,few,-,TRBV4-1,TRBJ2-3,TGCGCCAGCAGCCCGGTTGGCGGGACAGCTCAAGATACGCAGTATTTT,CASSPVGGTAQDTQYF
17,-,-,TRBV4-3,TRBJ1-1,TGCGCCAGCAGCCAAGAATGGGGTACAGGTCTGTCCGCTGAAGCTTTCTTT,CASSQEWGTGLSAEAFF
14,few,-,TRBV6-4,TRBJ1-5,TGTGCCAGCAGTGAAGTTCCGGGCAATCAGCCCCAGCATTTT,CASSEVPGNQPQHF
16,-,-,TRBV7-9,TRBJ2-3,TGTGCCAGCAGCTTATACCGGGCCGAGACCCCAGATACGCAGTATTTT,CASSLYRAETPDTQYF
16,few,TRBD2,TRBV6-2/TRBV6-3,TRBJ2-1,TGTGCCAGCAGTTCGGAGACTAGCGGGGGGGCCGGTGAGCAGTTCTTC,CASSSETSGGAGEQFF
14,-,TRBD1,TRBV6-5,TRBJ1-1,TGTGCCAGCAGTGGGCAGGGGGCAAACACTGAAGCTTTCTTT,CASSGQGANTEAFF
12,few,-,TRBV12-3/TRBV12-4,TRBJ1-5,TGTGCCAGCAGCCTCTCCGGAGAGCCCCAGCATTTT,CASSLSGEPQHF
15,-,-,TRBV7-8,TRBJ2-2,TGTGCCAGCAGCTTGGTGCGCTTGCGGACCGGGGAGCTGTTTTTT,CASSLVRLRTGELFF
15,many,-,TRBV7-9,TRBJ2-5,TGTGCCAGCAGCTTACGCGGTAGCATCGGAGAGACCCAGTACTTC,CASSLRGSIGETQYF
16,-,-,TRBV6-2/TRBV6-3,TRBJ2-3,TGTGCCAGCAGTTACCGCCCTCTGGGGGACACAGATACGCAGTATTTT,CASSYRPLGDTDTQYF
14,-,-,TRBV5-1,TRBJ1-2,TGCGCCAGCAGCGATCCGGCAGTACTCTATGGCTACACCTTC,CASSDPAVLYGYTF
16,many,TRBD2,TRBV29-1,TRBJ2-5,TGCAGCGTCGCAGGAGGGTGGGGACTAGTTGAAGAGACCCAGTACTTC,CSVAGGWGLVEETQYF
15,-,-,TRBV7-2,TRBJ2-1,TGTGCCAGCAGCTTGGGTTGGGACCCTTACAATGAGCAGTTCTTC,CASSLGWDPYNEQFF
15,few,TRBD1,TRBV5-1,TRBJ2-3,TGCGCCAGCAGCTTGGAACAGGGGTGGGCAGATACGCAGTATTTT,CASSLEQGWADTQYF
16,many,TRBD1,TRBV18,TRBJ2-1,TGTGCCAGCTCACTTAATCAGGGGGCGAAGTACAATGAGCAGTTCTTC,CASSLNQGAKYNEQFF
15,once,TRBD1,TRBV13,TRBJ1-6,TGTGCCAGCAGCTTAGGGGGACAGCCTTCTTCACCCCTCCACTTT,CASSLGGQPSSPLHF
15,-,-,TRBV6-5,TRBJ1-1,TGTGCCAGCAGTTACTCTCGAGAGGTGGGCACTGAAGCTTTCTTT,CASSYSREVGTEAFF
13,once,-,TRBV6-5,TRBJ1-1,TGTGCCAGCAGTTACTCTGAGAACACTGAAGCTTTCTTT,CASSYSENTEAFF
13,few,-,TRBV9,TRBJ2-6,TGTGCCAGCAGCGTAGGTGGGGCCAACGTCCTGACTTTC,CASSVGGANVLTF
17,few,-,TRBV3-1,TRBJ2-1,TGTGCCAGCAGCCAAGACTCCCGGGGGCGGGCTAGGAATGAGCAGTTCTTC,CASSQDSRGRARNEQFF
17,few,-,TRBV24-1,TRBJ1-1,TGTGCCACCAGTGATTTGGAACTAGGGTCGCTGAACACTGAAGCTTTCTTT,CATSDLELGSLNTEAFF
14,few,TRBD1,TRBV27,TRBJ1-1,TGTGCCAGCAGTTTAGGACAGGGGTTTACTGAAGCTTTCTTT,CASSLGQGFTEAFF
14,few,-,TRBV7-8,TRBJ2-1,TGTGCCAGCAGCTCAAGGACAGCCTACAATGAGCAGTTCTTC,CASSSRTAYNEQFF
16,few,-,TRBV6-2/TRBV6-3,TRBJ2-1,TGTGCCAGCAGTTCGGCGGGTAACAACGGTTACAATGAGCAGTTCTTC,CASSSAGNNGYNEQFF
18,-,TRBD2,TRBV4-3,TRBJ2-7,TGCGCCAGCAGCCAAGATTTTGGCGGGGGGGTAAGCTCCTACGAGCAGTACTTC,CASSQDFGGGVSSYEQYF
16,-,TRBD2,TRBV6-5,TRBJ2-3,TGTGCCAGCAGTTACTCCTCGCGGGGGAGCACAGATACGCAGTATTTT,CASSYSSRGSTDTQYF
12,-,-,TRBV5-1,TRBJ2-7,TGCGCCAGCAGCCCCTACGGCTACGAGCAGTACTTC,CASSPYGYEQYF
14,few,TRBD1,TRBV27,TRBJ1-6,TGTGCCAGCAGTCCCGGGACAGGGGCCTCACCCCTCCACTTT,CASSPGTGASPLHF
13,-,-,TRBV29-1,TRBJ2-1,TGCAGCGTACAGGGGGGGAACTACAATGAGCAGTTCTTC,CSVQGGNYNEQFF
18,few,TRBD2,TRBV4-1,TRBJ2-1,TGCGCCAGCAGCCAAGATCAACTAGCGGGGGATTACTACAATGAGCAGTTCTTC,CASSQDQLAGDYYNEQFF
16,many,-,TRBV7-8,TRBJ2-1,TGTGCCAGCAGCGATTCGACGCGGATAACCTACAATGAGCAGTTCTTC,CASSDSTRITYNEQFF
13,many,-,TRBV18,TRBJ2-7,TGTGCCAGCTCACCACCGCCAGCCAACGAGCAGTACTTC,CASSPPPANEQYF
15,-,-,TRBV5-6,TRBJ1-1,TGTGCCAGCAGCATAAATACAGGGCGAGGCACTGAAGCTTTCTTT,CASSINTGRGTEAFF
13,few,-,TRBV27,TRBJ1-1,TGTGCCAGCAGCCTGGACTTTAACACTGAAGCTTTCTTT,CASSLDFNTEAFF
17,-,-,TRBV4-3,TRBJ1-1,TGCGCCAGCAGCCAAGAGGGCCTGGGCAGTCCCGCCACTGAAGCTTTCTTT,CASSQEGLGSPATEAFF
15,-,TRBD2,TRBV15,TRBJ2-1,TGTGCCACCAGCAGGTTAGCGGGGGGGCCAAATGAGCAGTTCTTC,CATSRLAGGPNEQFF
12,many,-,TRBV5-1,TRBJ1-2,TGCGCCAGCAGCCGAGGTGAGGATGGCTACACCTTC,CASSRGEDGYTF
14,-,-,TRBV30,TRBJ1-2,TGTGCCTGGAGTGGGCAGGAAAACTTCTATGGCTACACCTTC,CAWSGQENFYGYTF
12,few,-,TRBV12-3/TRBV12-4,TRBJ2-7,TGTGCCAGCAGTTTGGGGGCATCCGAGCAGTACTTC,CASSLGASEQYF
14,-,-,TRBV7-9,TRBJ1-1,TGTGCCACTCGGGCCGGGGTCGATAGATCTGAAGCTTTCTTT,CATRAGVDRSEAFF
13,-,-,TRBV7-9,TRBJ1-1,TGTGCCAGCTCTAGGGGGAGGATCACTGAAGCTTTCTTT,CASSRGRITEAFF
15,-,-,TRBV5-1,TRBJ1-5,TGCGCCAGCAGCTTGGGACATCTTAGCAATCAGCCCCAGCATTTT,CASSLGHLSNQPQHF
15,-,TRBD1,TRBV9,TRBJ1-3,TGTGCCAGCAGCGTCCGACAGGGTCCAGGAAACACCATATATTTT,CASSVRQGPGNTIYF
15,few,TRBD1,TRBV7-9,TRBJ1-5,TGTGCCAGCAGCATCGCGGGACAGGGGGTTCAGCCCCAGCATTTT,CASSIAGQGVQPQHF
15,once,TRBD2,TRBV4-1,TRBJ2-7,TGCGCCAGCAGCCGGATCAGGGAGGGAACCTACGAGCAGTACTTC,CASSRIREGTYEQYF
16,-,TRBD2,TRBV7-9,TRBJ2-7,TGTGCCAGCAGCCTCCTCAGCGGGGCCCGATCCTACGAGCAGTACTTC,CASSLLSGARSYEQYF
15,few,-,TRBV5-8,TRBJ1-2,TGTGCCAGCAGCCCCGGGCTAGAAGCTAACTATGGCTACACCTTC,CASSPGLEANYGYTF
13,few,-,TRBV29-1,TRBJ1-2,TGCAGCGTTGAAGCCGAGCAGGTCTATGGCTACACCTTC,CSVEAEQVYGYTF
16,-,TRBD1,TRBV7-9,TRBJ1-2,TGTGCCAGCAGCTTTAGTGAGGGGGCGCGCAACTATGGCTACACCTTC,CASSFSEGARNYGYTF
17,few,TRBD2,TRBV20-1,TRBJ2-3,TGCAGTGCTGAGGCTCGTGGTCTAGCGGCCCTTAGAGATACGCAGTATTTT,CSAEARGLAALRDTQYF
16,few,TRBD1,TRBV12-5,TRBJ1-5,TGTGCTAGTGGTTTGGGGACAGGGTATAGCAATCAGCCCCAGCATTTT,CASGLGTGYSNQPQHF
15,few,-,TRBV19,TRBJ2-1,TGTGCCAGTAGTATAATTGGGAATTCCTACAATGAGCAGTTCTTC,CASSIIGNSYNEQFF
15,few,TRBD2,TRBV28,TRBJ2-1,TGTGCCAGCAGTTTACTCGGCGGGGGGACCAATGAGCAGTTCTTC,CASSLLGGGTNEQFF
16,-,-,TRBV27,TRBJ1-6,TGTGCCAGCAGTCATACCCGGACAACCTCGTTTTCACCCCTCCACTTT,CASSHTRTTSFSPLHF
12,many,-,TRBV7-9,TRBJ2-7,TGTGCCAGCAGCTTAGTCCCCTACGAGCAGTACTTC,CASSLVPYEQYF